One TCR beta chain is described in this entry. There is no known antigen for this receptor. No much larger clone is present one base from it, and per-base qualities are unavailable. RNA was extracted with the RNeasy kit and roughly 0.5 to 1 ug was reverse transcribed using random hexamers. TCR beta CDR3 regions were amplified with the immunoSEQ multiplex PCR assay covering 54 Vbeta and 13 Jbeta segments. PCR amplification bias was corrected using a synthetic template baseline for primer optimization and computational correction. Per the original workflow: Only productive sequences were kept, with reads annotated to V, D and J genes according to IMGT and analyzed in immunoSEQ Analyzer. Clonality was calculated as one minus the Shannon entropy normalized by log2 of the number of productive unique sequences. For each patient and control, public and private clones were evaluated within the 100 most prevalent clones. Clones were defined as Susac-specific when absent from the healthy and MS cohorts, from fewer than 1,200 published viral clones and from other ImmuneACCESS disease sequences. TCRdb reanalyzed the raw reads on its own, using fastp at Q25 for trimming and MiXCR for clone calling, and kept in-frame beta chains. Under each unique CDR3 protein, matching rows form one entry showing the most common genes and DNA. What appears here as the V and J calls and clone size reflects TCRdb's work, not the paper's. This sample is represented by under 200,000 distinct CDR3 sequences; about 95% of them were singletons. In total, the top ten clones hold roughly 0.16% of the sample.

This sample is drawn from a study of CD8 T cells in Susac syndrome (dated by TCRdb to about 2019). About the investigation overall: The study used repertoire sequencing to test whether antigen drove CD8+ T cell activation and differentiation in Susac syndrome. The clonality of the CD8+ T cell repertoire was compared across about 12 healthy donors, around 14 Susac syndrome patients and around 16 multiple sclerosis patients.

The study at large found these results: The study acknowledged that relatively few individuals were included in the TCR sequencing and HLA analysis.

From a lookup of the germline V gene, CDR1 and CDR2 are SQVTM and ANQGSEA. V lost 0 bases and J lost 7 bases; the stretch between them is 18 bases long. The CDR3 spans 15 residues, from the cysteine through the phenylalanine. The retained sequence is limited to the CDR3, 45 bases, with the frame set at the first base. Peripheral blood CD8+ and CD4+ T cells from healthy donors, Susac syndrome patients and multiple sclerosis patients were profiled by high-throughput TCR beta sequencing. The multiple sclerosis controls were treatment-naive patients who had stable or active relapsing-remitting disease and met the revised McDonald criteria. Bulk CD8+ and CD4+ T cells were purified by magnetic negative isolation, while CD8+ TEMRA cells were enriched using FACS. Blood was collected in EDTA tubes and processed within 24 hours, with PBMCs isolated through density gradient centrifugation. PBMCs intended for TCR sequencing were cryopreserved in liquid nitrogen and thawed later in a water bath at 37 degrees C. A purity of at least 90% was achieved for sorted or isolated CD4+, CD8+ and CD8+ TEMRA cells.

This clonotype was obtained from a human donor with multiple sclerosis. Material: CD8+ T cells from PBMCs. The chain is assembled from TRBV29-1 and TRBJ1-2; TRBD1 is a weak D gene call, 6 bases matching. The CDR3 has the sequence CSVEDWGAAPGGYTF. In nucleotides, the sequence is TGCAGCGTTGAAGATTGGGGGGCCGCCCCGGGTGGCTACACCTTC.